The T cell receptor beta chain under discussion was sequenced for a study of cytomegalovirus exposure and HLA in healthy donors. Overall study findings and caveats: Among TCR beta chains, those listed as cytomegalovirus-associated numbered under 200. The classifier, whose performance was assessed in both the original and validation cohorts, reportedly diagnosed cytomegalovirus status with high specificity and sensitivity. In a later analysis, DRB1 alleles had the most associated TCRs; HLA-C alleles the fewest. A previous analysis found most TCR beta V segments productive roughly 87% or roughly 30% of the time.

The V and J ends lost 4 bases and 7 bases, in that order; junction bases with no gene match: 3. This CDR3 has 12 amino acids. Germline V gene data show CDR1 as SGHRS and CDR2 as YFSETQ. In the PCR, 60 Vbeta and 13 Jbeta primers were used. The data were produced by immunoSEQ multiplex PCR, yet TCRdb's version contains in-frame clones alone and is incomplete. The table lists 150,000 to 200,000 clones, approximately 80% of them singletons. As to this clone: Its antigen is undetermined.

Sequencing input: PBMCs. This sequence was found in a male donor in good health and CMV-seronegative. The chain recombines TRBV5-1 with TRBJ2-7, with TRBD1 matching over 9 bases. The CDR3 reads CASSGQGREQYF. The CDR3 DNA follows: TGCGCCAGCAGCGGACAGGGGCGGGAGCAGTACTTC. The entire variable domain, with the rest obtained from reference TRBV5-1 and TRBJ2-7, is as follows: KAGVTQTPRYLIKTRGQQVTLSCSPISGHRSVSWYQQTPGQGLQFLFEYFSETQRNKGNFPGRFSGRQFSNSRSEMNVSTLELGDSALYLCASSGQGREQYFGPGTRLTVT.